These T cell receptor beta chains were read from a single sample in a study of T cell responses to AZD1222 COVID-19 vaccine. Libraries were prepared by immunoSEQ multiplex PCR; TCRdb keeps only in-frame clonotypes and omits some of them. The table shows under 20,000 clones, with roughly 79% occurring only once. The sequencing here drew on peripheral blood, taken 28 days after the second AZD1222 dose. These receptors were collected from an adult who received the AZD1222 COVID-19 vaccine. Both conserved end residues are part of each CDR3. D genes are given only for firm matches. A row's size may be missing; if present it is once, few, many or a size class.

size: -; J: TRBJ2-7; V: TRBV11-3; D: -; CDR3: CASSLELRFQEDEQYF; DNA: TGTGCCAGCAGCTTAGAGCTCCGGTTCCAAGAGGACGAGCAGTACTTC
size: -; J: TRBJ1-2; V: TRBV18; D: TRBD1; CDR3: CASSPTDRGTSYTF; DNA: TGTGCCAGCTCACCCACTGACAGGGGTACAAGCTACACCTTC
size: few; J: TRBJ2-2; V: TRBV9; D: -; CDR3: CASSVEAGTTGELFF; DNA: TGTGCCAGCAGCGTAGAGGCAGGGACCACCGGGGAGCTGTTTTTT
size: once; J: TRBJ1-1; V: TRBV5-4; D: -; CDR3: CASSFFVDTEAFF; DNA: TGTGCCAGCAGCTTTTTTGTGGACACTGAAGCTTTCTTT
size: -; J: TRBJ2-3; V: TRBV19; D: TRBD1; CDR3: CASSIAGTGSTDTQYF; DNA: TGTGCCAGTAGTATAGCGGGGACAGGTAGCACAGATACGCAGTATTTT
size: -; J: TRBJ2-7; V: TRBV29-1; D: -; CDR3: CSFMNWGGDEQYF; DNA: TGCAGCTTCATGAATTGGGGAGGAGACGAGCAGTACTTC
size: -; J: TRBJ1-2; V: TRBV2; D: -; CDR3: CASCPEENYGYTF; DNA: TGTGCCAGTTGCCCGGAGGAGAACTATGGCTACACCTTC
size: -; J: TRBJ1-3; V: TRBV7-2; D: -; CDR3: CASSLVSGNTIYF; DNA: TGTGCCAGCAGCTTAGTCTCTGGAAACACCATATATTTT
size: -; J: TRBJ1-2; V: TRBV7-2; D: TRBD1; CDR3: CASSLVGQGAPGGYTF; DNA: TGTGCCAGCAGCTTAGTAGGACAGGGGGCCCCTGGTGGCTACACCTTC
size: -; J: TRBJ1-4; V: TRBV4-3; D: -; CDR3: CASSQVSFKKDEKLFF; DNA: TGCGCCAGCAGCCAAGTTTCTTTTAAGAAGGATGAAAAACTGTTTTTT
size: -; J: TRBJ1-2; V: TRBV3-1/TRBV3-2; D: TRBD1; CDR3: CASSHRGTGAIYGYTF; DNA: TGTGCCAGCAGCCATAGGGGGACAGGCGCTATCTATGGCTACACCTTC
size: -; J: TRBJ1-5; V: TRBV9; D: -; CDR3: CASSPRGGNQPQHF; DNA: TGTGCCAGCAGCCCAAGGGGAGGCAATCAGCCCCAGCATTTT
size: few; J: TRBJ2-7; V: TRBV7-3; D: -; CDR3: CASSASATSYEQYF; DNA: TGTGCCAGCAGTGCTAGCGCGACCTCCTACGAGCAGTACTTC
size: -; J: TRBJ1-1; V: TRBV3-1/TRBV3-2; D: -; CDR3: CASSQGKGRGMNTEAFF; DNA: TGTGCCAGCAGCCAAGGAAAAGGGCGGGGAATGAACACTGAAGCTTTCTTT
size: once; J: TRBJ2-1; V: TRBV2; D: -; CDR3: CASSEALGHNEQFF; DNA: TGTGCCAGCAGTGAGGCCCTGGGGCACAATGAGCAGTTCTTC
size: -; J: TRBJ1-6; V: TRBV19; D: -; CDR3: CASSNGQINSPLHF; DNA: TGTGCCAGTAGTAACGGACAGATTAATTCACCCCTCCACTTT
size: -; J: TRBJ2-1; V: TRBV9; D: TRBD1; CDR3: CASSVYEGAYNEQFF; DNA: TGTGCCAGCAGCGTATATGAGGGGGCATACAATGAGCAGTTCTTC
size: -; J: TRBJ1-5; V: TRBV7-6; D: -; CDR3: CASSRDSYGQPQHF; DNA: TGTGCCAGCAGCCGAGACAGTTACGGACAGCCCCAGCATTTT
size: -; J: TRBJ2-7; V: TRBV1; D: -; CDR3: CTSSQDGPRGPYEQYF; DNA: TGCACCAGCAGCCAAGATGGGCCTCGGGGCCCCTACGAGCAGTACTTC
size: -; J: TRBJ2-3; V: TRBV2; D: -; CDR3: CASSESLPDTQYF; DNA: TGTGCCAGCAGTGAAAGCCTCCCAGATACGCAGTATTTT
size: -; J: TRBJ2-5; V: TRBV29-1; D: TRBD1; CDR3: CSSRGTGRETQYF; DNA: TGCAGCAGCCGCGGGACAGGGCGAGAGACCCAGTACTTC
size: -; J: TRBJ2-1; V: TRBV19; D: TRBD2; CDR3: CASSIASGRADEQFF; DNA: TGTGCCAGTAGTATAGCTAGCGGGAGGGCCGATGAGCAGTTCTTC
size: few; J: TRBJ1-2; V: TRBV10-3; D: -; CDR3: CAISESFGVGYGYTF; DNA: TGTGCCATCAGTGAGTCGTTTGGGGTAGGATATGGCTACACCTTC